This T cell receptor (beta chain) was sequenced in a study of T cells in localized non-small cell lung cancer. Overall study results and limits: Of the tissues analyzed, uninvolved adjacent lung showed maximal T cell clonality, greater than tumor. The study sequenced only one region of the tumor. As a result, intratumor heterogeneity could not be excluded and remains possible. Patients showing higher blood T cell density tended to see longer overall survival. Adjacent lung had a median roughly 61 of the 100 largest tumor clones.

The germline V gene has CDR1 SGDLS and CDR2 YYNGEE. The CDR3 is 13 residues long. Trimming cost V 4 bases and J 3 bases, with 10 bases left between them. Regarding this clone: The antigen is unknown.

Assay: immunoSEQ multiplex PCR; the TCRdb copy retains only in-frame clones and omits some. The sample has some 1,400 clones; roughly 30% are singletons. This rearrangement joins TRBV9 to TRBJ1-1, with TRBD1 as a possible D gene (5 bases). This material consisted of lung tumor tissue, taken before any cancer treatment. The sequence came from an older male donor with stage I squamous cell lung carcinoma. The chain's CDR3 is CASSWGRDTEAFF. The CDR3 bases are TGTGCCAGCAGCTGGGGGAGAGACACTGAAGCTTTCTTT.